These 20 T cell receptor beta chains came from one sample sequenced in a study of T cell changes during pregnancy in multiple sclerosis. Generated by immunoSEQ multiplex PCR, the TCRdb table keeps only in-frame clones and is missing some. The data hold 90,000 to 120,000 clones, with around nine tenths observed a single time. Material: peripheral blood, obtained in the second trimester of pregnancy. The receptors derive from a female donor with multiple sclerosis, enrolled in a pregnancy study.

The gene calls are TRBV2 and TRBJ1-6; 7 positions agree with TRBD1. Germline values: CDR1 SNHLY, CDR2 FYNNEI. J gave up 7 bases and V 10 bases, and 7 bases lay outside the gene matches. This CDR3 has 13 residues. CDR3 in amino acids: CATIDRENSPLHF. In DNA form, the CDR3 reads TGTGCCACCATTGACAGGGAAAATTCACCCCTCCACTTT.

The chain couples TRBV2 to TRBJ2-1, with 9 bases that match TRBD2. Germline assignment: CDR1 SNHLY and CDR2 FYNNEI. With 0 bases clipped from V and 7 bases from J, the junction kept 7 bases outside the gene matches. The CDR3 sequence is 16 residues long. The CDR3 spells CASSEAFLAGSNEQFF. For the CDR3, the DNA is TGTGCCAGCAGTGAAGCTTTCCTAGCGGGGAGTAATGAGCAGTTCTTC.

CDR3 region: CASSLATGGADYGYTF. CDR3 coding DNA: TGCGCCAGCAGCTTGGCAACAGGGGGCGCGGACTATGGCTACACCTTC. V and J are TRBV5-1 and TRBJ1-2; 9 bases line up with TRBD1. The CDR3 sequence is 16 residues long. Germline V gene sequence: CDR1 SGHRS, CDR2 YFSETQ. The ends lost 0 bases at V and 3 bases at J; junction bases unmatched: 6. Combining the CDR3 with reference TRBV5-1 and TRBJ1-2 gives the whole variable domain KAGVTQTPRYLIKTRGQQVTLSCSPISGHRSVSWYQQTPGQGLQFLFEYFSETQRNKGNFPGRFSGRQFSNSRSEMNVSTLELGDSALYLCASSLATGGADYGYTFGSGTRLTVV.

The CDR3 loop reads CASSMGQGRSLSTDTQYF. For the CDR3, the DNA is TGTGCCAGCAGTATGGGACAGGGAAGGTCCCTTAGCACAGATACGCAGTATTTT. The rearrangement links TRBV27 to TRBJ2-3; 9 positions agree with TRBD1. The CDR3 extends over 18 amino acids. CDR1 and CDR2 from the germline V gene are MNHEY and SMNVEV (reference sequence). The ends lost 5 bases at V and 0 bases at J; junction bases unmatched: 12.

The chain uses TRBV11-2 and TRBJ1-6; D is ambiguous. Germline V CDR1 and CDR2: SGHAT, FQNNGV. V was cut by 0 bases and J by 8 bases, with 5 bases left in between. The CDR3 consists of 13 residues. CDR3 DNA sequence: TGTGCCAGCAGCTTAGAGAGAGATTCACCCCTCCACTTT. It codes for CASSLERDSPLHF.

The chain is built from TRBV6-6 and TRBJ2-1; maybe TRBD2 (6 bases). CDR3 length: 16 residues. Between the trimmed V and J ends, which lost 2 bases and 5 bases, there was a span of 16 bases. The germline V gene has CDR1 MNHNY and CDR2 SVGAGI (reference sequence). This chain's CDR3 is CASSYAVRGKNNEQFF. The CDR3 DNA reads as TGTGCCAGCAGTTACGCGGTCCGGGGGAAGAACAATGAGCAGTTCTTC.

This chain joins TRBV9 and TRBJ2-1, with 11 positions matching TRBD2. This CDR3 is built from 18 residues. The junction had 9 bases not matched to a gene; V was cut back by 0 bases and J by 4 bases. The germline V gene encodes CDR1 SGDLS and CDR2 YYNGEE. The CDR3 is CASSVARGSGRGYNEQFF. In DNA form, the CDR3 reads TGTGCCAGCAGCGTAGCTCGGGGTAGCGGGAGGGGATACAATGAGCAGTTCTTC.

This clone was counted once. CDR3 sequence (DNA): TGTGCCAGCAGCGCAGGCCCAGGCTCCTATAATTCACCCCTCCACTTT. Translation gives CASSAGPGSYNSPLHF. The gene calls are TRBV2 and TRBJ1-6; D unclear. Per germline, CDR1 SNHLY and CDR2 FYNNEI. V lost 6 bases, J lost 0 bases, and 12 bases lay in between. The CDR3 contains 16 residues.

CDR3 loop: CASSSTGEMNTEAFF. In DNA, the CDR3 is TGTGCCAGCAGCTCGACAGGAGAGATGAACACTGAAGCTTTCTTT. The chain couples TRBV7-3 to TRBJ1-1, with D perhaps TRBD1 (6 bases). The CDR3 is 15 amino acids. Germline CDR1 is SGHTA and CDR2 is FQGTGA. Trimming left V 4 bases short and J 0 bases short, with 12 bases between. The full variable domain, with the rest looked up from reference TRBV7-3 and TRBJ1-1, is GAGVSQTPSNKVTEKGKYVELRCDPISGHTALYWYRQSLGQGPEFLIYFQGTGAADDSGLPNDRFFAVRPEGSVSTLKIQRTERGDSAVYLCASSSTGEMNTEAFFGQGTRLTVV.

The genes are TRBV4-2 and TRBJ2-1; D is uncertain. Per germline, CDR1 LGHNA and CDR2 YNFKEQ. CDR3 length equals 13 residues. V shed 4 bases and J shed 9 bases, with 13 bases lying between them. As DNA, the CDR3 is TGTGCCAGCAGCCTGACCCTTCCAGGTGAGCAGTTCTTC. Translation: CASSLTLPGEQFF.

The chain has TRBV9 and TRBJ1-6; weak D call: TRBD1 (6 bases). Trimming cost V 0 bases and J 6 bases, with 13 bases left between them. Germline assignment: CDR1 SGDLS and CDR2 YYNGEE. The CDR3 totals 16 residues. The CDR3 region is CASSVGGTPINSPLHF. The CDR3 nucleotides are TGTGCCAGCAGCGTAGGTGGGACACCTATTAATTCACCCCTCCACTTT.

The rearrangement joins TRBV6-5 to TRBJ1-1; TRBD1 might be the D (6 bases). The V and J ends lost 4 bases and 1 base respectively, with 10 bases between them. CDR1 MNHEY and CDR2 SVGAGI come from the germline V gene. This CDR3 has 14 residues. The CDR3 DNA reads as TGTGCCAGCAGTTGGCAGGGGAAGAACACTGAAGCTTTCTTT. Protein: CASSWQGKNTEAFF.

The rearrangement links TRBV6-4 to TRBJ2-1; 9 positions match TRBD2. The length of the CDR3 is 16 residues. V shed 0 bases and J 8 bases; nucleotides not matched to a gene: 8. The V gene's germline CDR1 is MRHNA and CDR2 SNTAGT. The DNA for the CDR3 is TGTGCCAGCAGTGACTCGGCGGGAGGGCCTCAGGATGAGCAGTTCTTC. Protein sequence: CASSDSAGGPQDEQFF.

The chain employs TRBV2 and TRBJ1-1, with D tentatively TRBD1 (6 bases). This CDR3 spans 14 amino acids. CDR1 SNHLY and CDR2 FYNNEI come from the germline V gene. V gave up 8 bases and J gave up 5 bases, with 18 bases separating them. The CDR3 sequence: CASRAAGADTEAFF. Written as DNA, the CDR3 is TGTGCCAGCCGTGCGGCGGGGGCTGATACTGAAGCTTTCTTT.

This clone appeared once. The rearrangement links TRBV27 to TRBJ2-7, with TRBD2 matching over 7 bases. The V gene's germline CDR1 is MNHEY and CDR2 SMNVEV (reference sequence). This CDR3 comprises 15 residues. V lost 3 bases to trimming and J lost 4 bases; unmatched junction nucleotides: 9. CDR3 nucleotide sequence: TGTGCCAGCAGTTTTCAAGCGGGATCGGGGTACGAGCAGTACTTC. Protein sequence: CASSFQAGSGYEQYF.

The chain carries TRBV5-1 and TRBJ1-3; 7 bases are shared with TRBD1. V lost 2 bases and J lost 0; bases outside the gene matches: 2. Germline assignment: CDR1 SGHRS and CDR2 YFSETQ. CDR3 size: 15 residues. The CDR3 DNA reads TGCGCCAGCAGCTTAGGGACAGCCTCTGGAAACACCATATATTTT. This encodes CASSLGTASGNTIYF.

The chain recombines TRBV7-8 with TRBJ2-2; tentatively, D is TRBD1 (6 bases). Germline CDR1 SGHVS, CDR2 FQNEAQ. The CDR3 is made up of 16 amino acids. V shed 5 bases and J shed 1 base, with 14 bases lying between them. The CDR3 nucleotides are TGTGCCAGCAGCCCTCGGACAGCGATGAACACCGGGGAGCTGTTTTTT. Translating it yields CASSPRTAMNTGELFF. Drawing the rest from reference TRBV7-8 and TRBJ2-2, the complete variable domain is GAGVSQSPRYKVAKRGQDVALRCDPISGHVSLFWYQQALGQGPEFLTYFQNEAQLDKSGLPSDRFFAERPEGSVSTLKIQRTQQEDSAVYLCASSPRTAMNTGELFFGEGSRLTVL.

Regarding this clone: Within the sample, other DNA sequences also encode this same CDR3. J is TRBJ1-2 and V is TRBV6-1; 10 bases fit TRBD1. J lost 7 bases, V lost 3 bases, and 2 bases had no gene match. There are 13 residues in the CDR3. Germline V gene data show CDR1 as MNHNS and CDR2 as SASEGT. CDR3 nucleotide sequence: TGTGCCAGCAGTGACCGGGACAGGGGTGGCTACACCTTC. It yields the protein CASSDRDRGGYTF.

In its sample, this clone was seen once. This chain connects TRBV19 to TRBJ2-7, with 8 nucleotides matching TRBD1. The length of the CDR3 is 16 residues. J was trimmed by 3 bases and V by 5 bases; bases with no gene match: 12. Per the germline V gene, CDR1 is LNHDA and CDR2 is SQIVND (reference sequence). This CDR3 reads CASSVGGTGPLYEQYF. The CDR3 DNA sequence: TGTGCCAGTAGTGTGGGCGGGACAGGTCCCCTCTACGAGCAGTACTTC.

CDR3 sequence (DNA): TGCGCCAGCAGCTTGGGACTAGCGGGGTTACGTGATGAGGAGACCCAGTACTTC. The encoded protein is CASSLGLAGLRDEETQYF. V usage is TRBV5-1 and J usage is TRBJ2-5; 11 bases match TRBD2. The CDR3 runs 18 residues. Germline CDR1 is SGHRS and CDR2 is YFSETQ. J gave up 5 bases and V 0 bases, and 12 bases lay outside the gene matches.